Presented here are 9 T cell receptor beta chains from one specimen sequenced in a study of patients and donors after allogeneic stem cell transplantation. TCRdb recomputed calls from the RT-PCR reads with MiXCR, one row per CDR3 protein. There are some 880,000 distinct CDR3 sequences in the sample; more than 15% occur only once, and about 6% lies in the top ten. Sequenced sample: blood, either unsorted or a sorted T cell fraction (not recorded which). These receptors all come from a human donor who was either an allogeneic HSCT recipient or a stem cell or donor lymphocyte infusion donor (not recorded which). It is not recorded whose cells these are; they may come from a transplant donor.

This clonotype was seen only a few times. This chain uses TRBV12-3 or TRBV12-4 with TRBJ2-4, with TRBD1 matching over 8 bases. V shed 5 bases, J shed 3 bases, and the junction held 15 bases outside the gene matches. The CDR3 contains 18 residues. In DNA form, the CDR3 reads TGTGCCAGCAGTCCTACGACAGGGGCCGGCCTCTACAAAAACATTCAGTACTTC. Amino acid sequence: CASSPTTGAGLYKNIQYF.

The V gene is TRBV7-2, the J gene TRBJ2-1; D not certain. Trimming took off 2 bases at V and 6 bases at J, with 8 bases between the two ends. The CDR3 has 13 residues. Germline V gene lookup returns CDR1 SGHTA and CDR2 FQGNSA. The CDR3 spells CASSLMWGNEQFF. CDR3 nucleotide sequence: TGTGCCAGCAGCTTAATGTGGGGCAATGAGCAGTTCTTC.

In this sample, this clonotype turned up once. J is TRBJ2-3 and V is TRBV3-1; TRBD1 matches 9 bases. The V gene end was trimmed by 2 bases and the J gene end by 3 bases; junction bases not matched to a gene: 6. The CDR3 consists of 16 residues. The germline V gene has CDR1 LGHDT and CDR2 YNNKEL (reference sequence). CDR3 protein: CASSQKTGGATDTQYF. In DNA, the CDR3 is TGTGCCAGCAGCCAAAAAACAGGGGGCGCGACAGATACGCAGTATTTT.

This clonotype was counted a few times. A much larger clone differs from this one at a single base, so this may be a read error. The CDR3 DNA follows: TGTGCCAGCACCCTGGGACAGCCCTACGAGCAGTACTTC. Translated, it gives CASTLGQPYEQYF. The rearrangement links TRBV12-3 or TRBV12-4 to TRBJ2-7, with 7 bases fitting TRBD1. After removal of 7 bases from V and 2 bases from J, the junction contained 5 bases not matched to a gene. The CDR3 consists of 13 residues.

The CDR3, as DNA: TGTGCCAGCAGCCCTGTCGGGCAGGGACATCAGCCCCAGCATTTT. It translates to CASSPVGQGHQPQHF. The V call is TRBV9, the J call TRBJ1-5, with a possible D match to TRBD1 (5 bases). The germline V gene encodes CDR1 SGDLS and CDR2 YYNGEE. The CDR3 sequence is 15 residues long. V dropped 4 bases and J dropped 5 bases, with 16 bases sitting between them.

The chain couples TRBV4-2 to TRBJ2-5, with 10 bases matching TRBD1. CDR3 length: 17 amino acids. After removal of 4 bases from V and 4 bases from J, the junction contained 12 bases not matched to a gene. Germline CDR1 reads LGHNA; CDR2 reads YNFKEQ. CDR3 region: CASSPGQGGRFGETQYF. CDR3 nucleotides: TGTGCCAGCAGCCCCGGACAGGGGGGGCGGTTCGGAGAGACCCAGTACTTC.

Comment on this clonotype: One junction end does not reproduce the germline sequence, and a read error may be involved. V usage is TRBV4-1 and J usage is TRBJ1-3; D unresolved. CDR1 and CDR2 from the germline V gene are MGHRA and YSYEKL. The CDR3 loop spans 17 amino acids. CDR3 DNA sequence: TGCGCCAGCAGCCAAGATCCCCCTGGAAGGCCTGGAAGCACCATATATTTT. Its translation: CASSQDPPGRPGSTIYF.

J is TRBJ2-7 and V is TRBV10-3; TRBD2 matches 14 bases. Germline V gives CDR1 ENHRY, CDR2 SYGVKD. CDR3 length: 16 amino acids. V lost 6 bases and J lost 0; bases outside the gene matches: 4. As DNA, the CDR3 is TGTGCCATCAGACCCGGGACTAGCGGGAGCTCCTACGAGCAGTACTTC. It codes for CAIRPGTSGSSYEQYF.

This clonotype was counted only a few times. The gene calls are TRBV5-1 and TRBJ2-2; D might be TRBD1 (6 bases). The CDR3 covers 15 residues. The V and J ends lost 4 bases and 3 bases respectively, with 13 bases between them. Germline V CDR1 and CDR2: SGHRS, YFSETQ. The CDR3 DNA reads as TGCGCCAGCAGCCCGGTACAGGGATACACCGGGGAGCTGTTTTTT. Encoded protein: CASSPVQGYTGELFF.